The 10 T cell receptor beta chains presented below share a single source sample, sequenced in a study of cytomegalovirus exposure and HLA in healthy donors. Some clones are missing from TCRdb's copy, which holds only in-frame ones; the method was immunoSEQ multiplex PCR. Here the sample spans about 360,000 clones, 86% being singletons. The specimen was PBMCs. Source of these receptors: a woman aged 18-30 years in good health and CMV-seronegative.

This clone was seen just once. The chain is built from TRBV6-5 and TRBJ1-2; D uncertain. CDR1 is MNHEY and CDR2 is SVGAGI in the germline V gene. This CDR3 is built from 12 residues. V lost 5 bases and J 6 bases, leaving 10 bases between the germline ends. The CDR3 region is CASSQSEDGYTF. The CDR3 nucleotides read TGTGCCAGCAGTCAAAGCGAGGATGGCTACACCTTC.

The rearrangement joins TRBV5-1 to TRBJ1-1; D perhaps matches TRBD1 (5 bases). V lost 0 bases to trimming and J lost 2 bases, with 14 bases between them. Germline V gene sequence: CDR1 SGHRS, CDR2 YFSETQ. This CDR3 has 16 amino acids. CDR3 sequence (DNA): TGCGCCAGCAGCTTGGGATTCCAGGGTCGCAACACTGAAGCTTTCTTT. Its translation: CASSLGFQGRNTEAFF.

Only one count was recorded for this clone. The chain uses TRBV2 and TRBJ1-2; tentative D call: TRBD1 (6 bases). V lost 4 bases and J 4 bases, leaving 13 bases between the germline ends. Looked up from germline, CDR1 is SNHLY and CDR2 is FYNNEI. This CDR3 spans 14 amino acids. This CDR3 is CASSARQVSYGYTF. For the CDR3, the DNA is TGTGCCAGCAGTGCTCGACAGGTCAGCTATGGCTACACCTTC.

This chain links TRBV29-1 with TRBJ1-1; the match to TRBD1 covers 7 bases. Per germline, CDR1 SQVTM and CDR2 ANQGSEA. The CDR3 is made up of 13 amino acids. Trimming took 5 bases from V and 0 from J; bases not matched to a gene: 3. Here the CDR3 DNA reads TGCAGCGTTATGACAGGGCTGAACACTGAAGCTTTCTTT. It codes for CSVMTGLNTEAFF. The whole variable domain, remainder taken from reference TRBV29-1 and TRBJ1-1, is SAVISQKPSRDICQRGTSLTIQCQVDSQVTMMFWYRQQPGQSLTLIATANQGSEATYESGFVIDKFPISRPNLTFSTLTVSNMSPEDSSIYLCSVMTGLNTEAFFGQGTRLTVV.

The chain uses TRBV2 and TRBJ1-2; tentative D call: TRBD1 (5 bases). Germline lookup yields CDR1 SNHLY and CDR2 FYNNEI. V was trimmed by 6 bases and J by 8 bases, leaving 22 bases between them. The CDR3 extends over 15 amino acids. Here the CDR3 reads CASRSTSGAVEGYTF. For the CDR3, the DNA is TGTGCCAGCAGGTCGACCTCTGGGGCCGTTGAGGGCTACACCTTC.

On this clone itself: Other DNA sequences in this sample translate to the same CDR3. The chain carries TRBV27 and TRBJ2-7; 7 bases are a match to TRBD1. From germline, CDR1 is MNHEY and CDR2 SMNVEV (reference sequence). CDR3 length equals 17 residues. With V trimmed by 1 base and J by 0 bases, 9 bases remained unmatched. CDR3 bases: TGTGCCAGCAGTTTATACGCCCCGACAGGGAGCTCCTACGAGCAGTACTTC. Translation: CASSLYAPTGSSYEQYF.

This clone appeared a few times. The V and J genes are TRBV20-1 and TRBJ2-7; TRBD2 might be the D (6 bases). V lost 3 bases to trimming and J lost 5 bases, with 8 bases between them. Germline loops: CDR1 DFQATT, CDR2 SNEGSKA (reference sequence). The CDR3 has 11 amino acids. This CDR3 reads CSASGGNEQYF. For the CDR3, the DNA is TGCAGTGCTAGTGGGGGGAACGAGCAGTACTTC.

The gene calls are TRBV19 and TRBJ1-1; D possibly corresponds to TRBD1 (6 bases). The CDR3 length is 15 residues. V was shortened by 7 bases and J by 4 bases, with 19 bases between the two germline ends. Looked up from germline, CDR1 is LNHDA and CDR2 is SQIVND (reference sequence). CDR3 sequence: CASTAGARLITEAFF. The CDR3, as DNA: TGTGCCAGTACCGCGGGGGCGCGATTGATCACTGAAGCTTTCTTT.

The chain uses TRBV9 and TRBJ1-2, with TRBD1 matching over 11 bases. The V and J ends lost 4 bases and 3 bases, in that order; junction bases with no gene match: 5. The CDR3 length is 15 residues. Germline V lookup: CDR1 SGDLS, CDR2 YYNGEE. The CDR3 spells CASSLRTGGHYGYTF. In DNA, the CDR3 is TGTGCCAGCAGCCTCAGGACAGGGGGCCACTATGGCTACACCTTC. Supplemented by reference TRBV9 and TRBJ1-2, the full variable domain reads DSGVTQTPKHLITATGQRVTLRCSPRSGDLSVYWYQQSLDQGLQFLIQYYNGEERAKGNILERFSAQQFPDLHSELNLSSLELGDSALYFCASSLRTGGHYGYTFGSGTRLTVV.

This sequence joins TRBV11-2 and TRBJ2-7; possible D gene TRBD1, 5 bases. V was shortened by 0 bases and J by 3 bases, with 12 bases between the two germline ends. The CDR3 covers 15 residues. Germline V gene data show CDR1 as SGHAT and CDR2 as FQNNGV. In DNA, the CDR3 is TGTGCCAGCAGCTTAGAGTCACAGGTACTCTACGAGCAGTACTTC. This encodes CASSLESQVLYEQYF.